This TCR beta chain was recorded in a study of Ad26.COV2.S vaccination and SARS-CoV-2 variants. Here immunoSEQ multiplex PCR was the method, and the copy in TCRdb shows in-frame clones only, minus some. The repertoire includes 300,000 to 400,000 clones, approximately 80% of them detected once, and roughly 2% sits in the top ten. Treatment described: roughly 20 received Ad26.COV2.S at low or high dose, single or two shots; about five received placebo; per-sample allocation not given. Vaccine and placebo recipients were sampled on day 63 after the first injection. The CDR3 contains 15 residues. Trimming removed 6 bases from V and 3 bases from J; junction bases left unmatched: 7. The germline CDR1 and CDR2 sequences are SNHLY and FYNNEI. In its sample, this clone was seen a few times.

Sequencing was performed on peripheral blood, taken in a trial of Ad26.COV2.S vaccine versus placebo. The sequence was collected from a person between 18 and 65 years old who received the Ad26.COV2.S COVID-19 vaccine or a placebo. The chain employs TRBV2 and TRBJ2-7, with 11 bases lining up with TRBD1. CDR3 sequence reads: CASRAPGQGGYEQYF. The CDR3 DNA follows: TGTGCCAGCAGGGCTCCGGGACAGGGGGGCTACGAGCAGTACTTC. Full variable domain (missing parts from reference TRBV2 and TRBJ2-7): EPEVTQTPSHQVTQMGQEVILRCVPISNHLYFYWYRQILGQKVEFLVSFYNNEISEKSEIFDDQFSVERPDGSNFTLKIRSTKLEDSAMYFCASRAPGQGGYEQYFGPGTRLTVT.